The 31 T cell receptor beta chains presented below share a single source sample, sequenced in a study of blood T cell repertoires in COVID-19 (dated by TCRdb to about 2020). The library was made by the immunoSEQ multiplex PCR assay. The table comes from immuneACCESS by way of TCRdb, which keeps in-frame sequences with V and J called. Part of the clones is missing from these tables; in studies checked, under half for an unresolved V gene and the rest for unknown reasons. The sample table shows approximately 240,000 clones, and about 83% are seen once. Under 4.5% of the sample is held by the ten biggest clonotypes. The material sequenced was peripheral blood. These receptors were taken from a man aged 45-65 years with acute or convalescent COVID-19.

The gene calls are TRBV5-6 and TRBJ2-7; no definite D call. Between the trimmed V and J ends, which lost 0 bases and 1 base, there was a span of 8 bases. CDR1 is SGHDT and CDR2 is YYEEEE in the germline V gene. The CDR3 spans 14 residues. The CDR3 spells CASSLAPTSYEQYF. CDR3 in DNA: TGTGCCAGCAGCTTGGCCCCAACTTCCTACGAGCAGTACTTC. Complete variable domain (other parts from reference TRBV5-6 and TRBJ2-7): DAGVTQSPTHLIKTRGQQVTLRCSPKSGHDTVSWYQQALGQGPQFIFQYYEEEERQRGNFPDRFSGHQFPNYSSELNVNALLLGDSALYLCASSLAPTSYEQYFGPGTRLTVT.

The V call is TRBV27, the J call TRBJ2-3, with TRBD1 matching over 7 bases. Germline CDR1 is MNHEY and CDR2 is SMNVEV (reference sequence). V lost 4 bases, J lost 8 bases, and 0 bases stayed unmatched. The CDR3 has 11 residues. The CDR3 DNA reads TGTGCCAGCAGTTGGGACAGTACGCAGTATTTT. Translating it yields CASSWDSTQYF.

The CDR3 DNA reads as TGTGCCACCAGTGAGACCCCGAGGACAGGGGAAGTTACTGGCTACACCTTC. Residues: CATSETPRTGEVTGYTF. The gene calls are TRBV24-1 and TRBJ1-2; 9 bases agree with TRBD1. The CDR3 is 17 amino acids. V was pared by 4 bases and J by 7 bases, with 15 bases of the junction left unmatched. In germline, CDR1 is KGHDR, CDR2 SFDVKD.

The chain combines TRBV10-3 with TRBJ1-4; D not certain. V gave up 0 bases and J gave up 5 bases, with 7 bases separating them. The CDR3 is 14 residues long. The germline gives CDR1 ENHRY, CDR2 SYGVKD. The CDR3 DNA sequence: TGTGCCATCAGTGAGTCTAATCTAAATGAAAAACTGTTTTTT. Its protein product is CAISESNLNEKLFF.

The rearrangement links TRBV18 to TRBJ1-1; 8 positions match TRBD1. Germline lookup yields CDR1 KGHSH and CDR2 LQKENI. Germline trimming cut 2 bases from V and 1 base from J; bases unmatched to any gene: 6. This CDR3 has 16 residues. The CDR3 DNA reads as TGTGCCAGCTCACCATATCCCGGACAGGGGAACACTGAAGCTTTCTTT. Protein product: CASSPYPGQGNTEAFF.

The J gene is TRBJ2-3, the V gene TRBV27, with D perhaps TRBD2 (5 bases). Germline lookup yields CDR1 MNHEY and CDR2 SMNVEV (reference sequence). Deletions cut 5 bases from V and 1 base from J, with 16 bases between. CDR3 length: 16 amino acids. The CDR3 bases are TGTGCCAGCAGTCGACCCGGCGGGCTCCGCACAGATACGCAGTATTTT. Residues: CASSRPGGLRTDTQYF.

The CDR3 coding sequence is TGTGCCAGCAGCCAAAACTGGGACGGCAGGGGCTACGAGCAGTACTTC. This encodes CASSQNWDGRGYEQYF. The chain links TRBV7-9 to TRBJ2-7, with TRBD1 as a possible D gene (6 bases). This CDR3 has 16 amino acids. The ends were cut back, 5 bases at V and 3 bases at J, with 20 bases in the middle. CDR1 SEHNR and CDR2 FQNEAQ come from the germline V gene (reference sequence).

The rearrangement uses TRBV6-5 and TRBJ2-5; 7 nucleotides agree with TRBD1. The CDR3 covers 13 residues. Germline V lookup: CDR1 MNHEY, CDR2 SVGAGI. The junction had 7 bases not matched to a gene; V was cut back by 7 bases and J by 5 bases. CDR3 region: CASTRQGSETQYF. The CDR3 DNA reads TGTGCCAGCACAAGACAGGGATCGGAGACCCAGTACTTC.

The genes are TRBV5-1 and TRBJ1-4, with 8 bases identical to TRBD1. The trim removed 0 bases at V and 4 bases at J, leaving 17 bases unmatched. Germline V CDR1 and CDR2: SGHRS, YFSETQ. CDR3 length equals 20 residues. CDR3 bases: TGCGCCAGCAGCTTGGGGCCGGACAGGGTGACAATTGAAGATAATGAAAAACTGTTTTTT. Translated, it gives CASSLGPDRVTIEDNEKLFF. The full variable domain, its missing parts supplied by reference TRBV5-1 and TRBJ1-4, is KAGVTQTPRYLIKTRGQQVTLSCSPISGHRSVSWYQQTPGQGLQFLFEYFSETQRNKGNFPGRFSGRQFSNSRSEMNVSTLELGDSALYLCASSLGPDRVTIEDNEKLFFGSGTQLSVL.

This rearrangement joins TRBV10-2 to TRBJ2-7; 8 bases are shared with TRBD2. J lost 0 bases, V lost 5 bases, and 9 bases had no gene match. The CDR3 sequence is 16 residues long. Germline loops: CDR1 WSHSY, CDR2 SAAADI. The CDR3 region is CASSQTGGTLSYEQYF. The CDR3 bases are TGCGCCAGCAGTCAAACGGGGGGGACTCTCTCCTACGAGCAGTACTTC.

The rearrangement uses TRBV18 and TRBJ2-3; D call uncertain. The CDR3 covers 13 residues. Germline loops: CDR1 KGHSH, CDR2 LQKENI. The V end lost 2 bases, the J end lost 2 bases, and 5 bases lay between the germline ends. The CDR3 loop is CASSPLVTDTQYF. The DNA for the CDR3 is TGTGCCAGCTCACCATTAGTCACAGATACGCAGTATTTT.

The chain is built from TRBV30 and TRBJ1-5, with unresolved D. V lost 5 bases and J 7 bases, leaving 15 bases between the germline ends. The germline V gene encodes CDR1 GTSNPN and CDR2 SVGIG (reference sequence). This CDR3 contains 13 residues. Here the CDR3 DNA reads TGTGCCTGGGGACCCGAGGGCATCCAGCCCCAGCATTTT. Its translation: CAWGPEGIQPQHF.

This chain links TRBV6-5 with TRBJ2-7; D is undetermined. Germline CDR1 MNHEY, CDR2 SVGAGI. Trimming removed 7 bases at V and 0 bases at J, with 7 bases between. The CDR3 runs to 12 residues. In DNA, the CDR3 is TGTGCCAGCAACTTATTCTCCTACGAGCAGTACTTC. It yields the protein CASNLFSYEQYF.

The V call is TRBV11-3, the J call TRBJ1-2, with 7 nucleotides matching TRBD1. J lost 7 bases, V lost 3 bases, and 5 bases had no gene match. Germline CDR1 is SGHNT and CDR2 is YENEEA. The CDR3 spans 13 residues. CDR3 nucleotides: TGTGCCAGCAGCTTGCAACAGGGGAGTGGCTACACCTTC. Residues: CASSLQQGSGYTF.

The V and J genes are TRBV28 and TRBJ1-5; perhaps TRBD1 as D (5 bases). In germline, CDR1 is MDHEN, CDR2 SYDVKM. Between the trimmed V and J ends, which lost 7 bases and 0 bases, there was a span of 13 bases. The CDR3 has 15 residues. The CDR3 DNA reads as TGTGCCAGCATCCCGGGAGGGGATAGCAATCAGCCCCAGCATTTT. Translated, it gives CASIPGGDSNQPQHF.

The chain combines TRBV28 with TRBJ1-1; unclear D gene. The germline V and J ends were trimmed by 6 bases and 1 base, with 6 bases remaining between them. Germline V gives CDR1 MDHEN, CDR2 SYDVKM. The CDR3 runs to 12 residues. The CDR3 loop reads CASRNRNTEAFF. In DNA, the CDR3 is TGTGCCAGCAGGAACAGGAACACTGAAGCTTTCTTT.

The chain joins TRBV6-5 to TRBJ1-5, with a possible D match to TRBD1 (6 bases). CDR1 and CDR2 (germline): MNHEY, SVGAGI. Trimming removed 6 bases at V and 4 bases at J, with 16 bases between. This CDR3 region has 15 residues. The DNA of the CDR3 is TGTGCCAGCAGCCCCCAGGGGAATGGGAATCAGCCCCAGCATTTT. Protein product: CASSPQGNGNQPQHF.

This clone was seen only once. This rearrangement joins TRBV6-5 to TRBJ2-7; D ambiguous. This CDR3 comprises 11 residues. Looked up from germline, CDR1 is MNHEY and CDR2 is SVGAGI. Trimming shortened V by 5 bases and J by 4 bases, and 6 bases separated the two germline ends. The CDR3 region is CASSMTYEQYF. The CDR3, as DNA: TGTGCCAGCAGTATGACTTACGAGCAGTACTTC.

V gene TRBV30 combines with J gene TRBJ1-2, with 10 bases matching TRBD1. The V and J ends lost 3 bases and 7 bases, in that order; junction bases with no gene match: 5. The CDR3 extends over 13 amino acids. CDR1 GTSNPN and CDR2 SVGIG come from the germline V gene (reference sequence). CDR3 bases: TGTGCCTGGAGCCGGGGACAGGGGCTTGGCTACACCTTC. Residues: CAWSRGQGLGYTF.

The chain links TRBV7-2 to TRBJ1-2; D might be TRBD1 (5 bases). CDR3 length: 15 residues. Trimming removed 3 bases at V and 4 bases at J, with 15 bases between. Germline V gene lookup returns CDR1 SGHTA and CDR2 FQGNSA. The CDR3 spells CASSFLMGGSYGYTF. The CDR3 nucleotides are TGTGCCAGCAGCTTCCTTATGGGGGGGAGCTATGGCTACACCTTC.

V is TRBV2 and J is TRBJ2-7; weak D call: TRBD1 (5 bases). The CDR3 sequence is 15 residues long. V dropped 5 bases and J dropped 0 bases, with 14 bases sitting between them. Germline V CDR1 and CDR2: SNHLY, FYNNEI. CDR3 nucleotide sequence: TGTGCCAGCAGTCCGTGGACATTTAGCTCCTACGAGCAGTACTTC. Protein: CASSPWTFSSYEQYF.

J is TRBJ2-7 and V is TRBV3-1 (or the pseudogene TRBV3-2), with TRBD2 identical over 7 bases. V lost 4 bases, J lost 2 bases, and 5 bases stayed unmatched. The CDR3 runs to 14 residues. The germline V gene has CDR1 LGHDT and CDR2 YNNKEL (reference sequence). CDR3 in amino acids: CASSPRGGPYEQYF. As DNA, the CDR3 is TGTGCCAGCAGCCCCCGCGGGGGACCCTACGAGCAGTACTTC.

This rearrangement joins TRBV7-3 to TRBJ2-1; 10 bases line up with TRBD2. J lost 5 bases, V lost 3 bases, and 19 bases had no gene match. CDR1 and CDR2 (germline): SGHTA, FQGTGA. The CDR3 totals 20 residues. CDR3 sequence reads: CASSFTASGRASGIHNEQFF. The CDR3 region has the DNA TGTGCCAGCAGCTTTACTGCTAGCGGGAGAGCTTCAGGGATCCACAATGAGCAGTTCTTC.

This clone has just one count. The V gene is TRBV11-2, the J gene TRBJ2-3; D is possibly TRBD2 (5 bases). V was cut by 0 bases and J by 5 bases, with 6 bases left in between. From germline, CDR1 is SGHAT and CDR2 FQNNGV. The CDR3 has 13 residues. CDR3 loop: CASSLDRGDTQYF. The CDR3 DNA follows: TGTGCCAGCAGCTTAGATCGGGGAGATACGCAGTATTTT.

CDR3 region: CASRLAATDTQYF. CDR3 nucleotides: TGTGCCAGCAGACTAGCGGCCACAGATACGCAGTATTTT. The chain couples TRBV7-9 to TRBJ2-3; 8 nucleotides match TRBD2. The J segment lost 2 bases and the V segment lost 6 bases, leaving 1 base of the junction unmatched. This CDR3 spans 13 amino acids. In germline, CDR1 is SEHNR, CDR2 FQNEAQ (reference sequence).

This clone turned up a few times. This chain connects TRBV7-9 to TRBJ2-7; 7 bases are a match to TRBD1. V was pared by 5 bases and J by 2 bases, with 9 bases of the junction left unmatched. The CDR3 spans 15 residues. In germline, CDR1 is SEHNR, CDR2 FQNEAQ (reference sequence). The CDR3 sequence: CASSLVGGPPYEQYF. CDR3 coding DNA: TGTGCCAGCAGCCTGGTAGGGGGCCCCCCCTACGAGCAGTACTTC.

V and J are TRBV27 and TRBJ1-2, with TRBD1 as a possible D gene (6 bases). Germline V gene lookup returns CDR1 MNHEY and CDR2 SMNVEV (reference sequence). The CDR3 has 13 residues. V was pared by 5 bases and J by 4 bases, with 11 bases between. The CDR3 is CASSADRFYGYTF. For the CDR3, the DNA is TGTGCCAGCAGTGCCGACAGGTTCTATGGCTACACCTTC.

This clone was seen a single time. The J gene is TRBJ1-1, the V gene TRBV4-2, with 7 nucleotides matching TRBD1. V shed 2 bases and J 1 base; nucleotides not matched to a gene: 1. This CDR3 comprises 14 residues. Germline values: CDR1 LGHNA, CDR2 YNFKEQ. The CDR3 region is CASSQRTGNTEAFF. The CDR3 DNA is TGTGCCAGCAGCCAAAGGACAGGGAACACTGAAGCTTTCTTT.

This clone was observed a handful of times. CDR3 DNA sequence: TGTGCCAGTAGTATTGGCGGGAGTGATGCCAAAAACATTCAGTACTTC. The encoded protein is CASSIGGSDAKNIQYF. The J gene is TRBJ2-4, the V gene TRBV19, with 7 bases identical to TRBD2. The germline CDR1 and CDR2 sequences are LNHDA and SQIVND (reference sequence). This CDR3 region has 16 residues. The V gene end was trimmed by 3 bases and the J gene end by 1 base; junction bases not matched to a gene: 6.

The chain is built from TRBV6-6 and TRBJ1-5; 12 positions match TRBD1. This CDR3 contains 17 residues. The ends lost 5 bases at V and 0 bases at J; junction bases unmatched: 5. The germline V gene encodes CDR1 MNHNY and CDR2 SVGAGI (reference sequence). CDR3 in amino acids: CASSPGTGGYSNQPQHF. In nucleotides, the CDR3 is TGTGCCAGCAGTCCCGGGACAGGGGGCTATAGCAATCAGCCCCAGCATTTT.

This chain joins TRBV11-2 and TRBJ1-1; TRBD1 aligns across 7 bases. CDR1 SGHAT and CDR2 FQNNGV come from the germline V gene. The CDR3 contains 18 residues. Germline trimming cut 5 bases from V and 0 bases from J; bases unmatched to any gene: 15. DNA of the CDR3: TGTGCCAGCAGCGGAGGGGGTCGACAGGGAAATATGAACACTGAAGCTTTCTTT. Translation gives CASSGGGRQGNMNTEAFF.